This TCR beta chain was sequenced for a study of cytomegalovirus exposure and HLA in healthy donors (dated by TCRdb to 2015 to 2018). Study-level background: According to an earlier analysis of a few hundred of the donors, 150 million to 200 million T cells yielded 117 million unique TCR beta sequences and 276 Gb of sequence data. About 320 gigabases of sequencing data and around 87 million unique TCR sequences were included in an early release covering 550 to 800 HLA-typed donors. The genetic ancestry cluster associated with self-reported Caucasian donors included roughly 84% of the 398 genotyped donors. The study aimed to test whether signatures of past pathogen exposure could be identified by cataloging public T cell receptors. Using immunosequencing, the study profiled T cell repertoires from 500 to 800 subjects and related those repertoires to cytomegalovirus serostatus. A separate validation cohort of roughly 110 different subjects was used in addition to the 666-subject first cohort. The study combined high-throughput TCR immunosequencing, statistical association of individual TCRs with disease status, and machine learning to predict cytomegalovirus infection status. In a later analysis, previously published TCR beta repertoires from 550 to 750 donors were re-analyzed and high-resolution HLA genotyping was added so that TCR occurrence patterns could be studied. In the later analysis, no new phenotypic data were used to find candidate immune exposures; instead, reliance was placed on TCR beta sequences and their occurrence across donors. An earlier analysis of around 580 of the donors used high-throughput TCR beta sequencing to judge whether each TCR beta V gene segment behaved as functional or pseudogenic. Alongside the repertoire data, information on donor age, sex, ethnicity and CMV serostatus was compiled. A later genetic analysis took genome-wide SNP genotypes for about 60% of the roughly 670 donors and used that subset as a discovery cohort. Every repertoire in the discovery cohort had been generated on one and the same sequencing platform. Both class I and class II loci were covered by HLA typing, at four-digit resolution. The number of typed donors differed by locus: about 620-640 for A, B, C, DRB1 and DQB1; roughly 510 for DQA1; fewer than 610 for DPA1; and 400 to 480 for DPB1. About five DR-DQ haplotypes were handled as single units for association and clustering because linkage in the cohort was strong. Among under 450 genotyped donors of the cohort, an average of 235,054 unique TCR beta nucleotide sequences were sequenced per donor, around a sixth of them non-productive.

The library was made by the immunoSEQ multiplex PCR assay. A mixture of 60 forward primers for TCR Vbeta segments and 13 reverse primers for TCR Jbeta segments was used in the multiplex PCR. A multiplex PCR assay on genomic DNA amplified the CDR3 region of rearranged TCR beta genes. The amplified TCR beta libraries were sequenced on the Illumina HiSeq System as 87-base-pair reads. The paper's processing steps were these. A later analysis counted about 80 million unique TCR beta chains across the 666 repertoires, and approximately 11 million of these chains were shared by at least two donors. Raw reads were error-corrected and collapsed into unique sequences with a nearest-neighbor algorithm that merged closely related sequences to remove PCR and sequencing errors. To assign V, D and J gene segments, CDR3 sequences were aligned to IMGT reference sequences. For a sequence to be retained, at least a six-nucleotide match to both a V gene segment and a J gene segment was required. A rearrangement counted as productive if the CDR3 had no stop codons and remained in frame with V and J, and every other rearrangement counted as non-productive. CDR3 was defined according to IMGT convention as the region running from the second conserved V-encoded cysteine to the conserved J-encoded phenylalanine. The earlier analysis of 587 of the donors excluded any sequence lacking an unambiguous match to a single V gene segment. An earlier analysis of 500 to 700 of the donors classified V segments as functional when productive rearrangements were above 56.7% and as segregating when the standard deviation between donors was above 5%. A statistical classification framework was developed to diagnose cytomegalovirus status using the catalog of TCR beta chain sequences. In a later analysis, V and J genes were assigned by comparing TCR nucleotide sequences against IMGT/GENE-DB human TR gene sequences. Using the TCRdist pipeline, a later analysis assigned CDR3 sequences along with most-parsimonious VDJ recombination scenarios. In a later analysis, each TCR beta chain was defined by its CDR3 amino acid sequence together with its V-gene family, and reads lacking a unique V-gene family were excluded. To address suspected cross-contamination and a sequencing artifact, a later analysis removed under 600 highly shared, low-generation-probability nucleotide sequences. A later analysis calculated a clonal expansion index for each public chain from normalized within-repertoire ranks of inferred template counts. In a later analysis, generation probabilities were computed using a VDJ recombination model fitted to out-of-frame rearrangements, and the results were checked against IGoR. A later analysis scored TCR-TCR, TCR-HLA and TCR-CMV co-occurrence with hypergeometric tests, applying a repertoire-size bias correction to TCR pairs. False discovery rates were estimated in a later analysis by permuting HLA or CMV assignments 20 times. In a later analysis, co-occurring TCRs were grouped using DBSCAN, and TCRdist sequence similarity was added for clustering within HLA-allele-positive subsets. Repertoires with fewer than 30,000 or more than 120,000 public chains were left out of co-occurrence clustering, as were about five repertoires with anomalous nucleotide sharing. Drawn from immuneACCESS, this table holds only the in-frame rearrangements with V and J called that TCRdb kept. Clones are partly lost; checked studies trace under half to an unresolved V gene and leave the rest unexplained. Clonal size and the V and J genes are those of that table, whereas D and trimming came from the DNA. Present in this sample are 200,000 to 250,000 clones, approximately 88% of which were seen just once. The top ten constitute 0.71% of the sample.

Results and caveats for the whole study, not just this receptor: A later genetic analysis associated a missense DCLRE1C variant with V-gene and J-gene trimming of TCR beta chains, and an independent cohort replicated the association. Compared with equally common non-associated chains, HLA-associated TCR beta chains in a later analysis were more clonally expanded and had lower generation probabilities. In a later analysis, several top co-occurrence clusters were reported to appear linked to parvovirus B19, influenza, CMV and Epstein-Barr virus. Because HLA typing was missing for some donors at each locus, association tests included only the typed subset. A further reported finding was that TCR beta sequences accurately predicted the HLA-A and HLA-B alleles for most subjects in the first cohort. Cytomegalovirus status was reported to be diagnosed by the classifier with high specificity and sensitivity in both the original and validation cohorts. Sequencing depth was assumed to be roughly uniform across donors in the presence/absence analyses, though that assumption may not hold. Three of the identified cytomegalovirus-associated TCR beta chains were confirmed in vitro to be specific for cytomegalovirus antigens. This cohort had only TCR beta chains sequenced, and the lack of alpha or paired-chain data limited which features could be detected. An earlier analysis of around 600 of the donors showed that most TCR beta V segments appeared in productive rearrangements either about 87% or about 30% of the time, which broadly matched IMGT annotations. In a later genetic analysis, fewer N-insertions in productive TCRs were reported among donors in an Asian-associated ancestry cluster than the roughly 700-donor mean. In a later analysis, TCR association rates were found to vary across HLA loci, with the most associated TCRs seen for DRB1 alleles and the fewest for HLA-C alleles. Correlated functional status among segregating V segments might be attributable to linkage disequilibrium, but an unknown experimental factor could not be ruled out. Most CMV-associated TCR beta chains appeared to be HLA-restricted in a later analysis, and the HLA associations seemed to be driven largely by CMV exposure. For the cohort, immune exposure information was limited to CMV serostatus. When HLA alleles, especially DR and DQ, strongly co-occurred, TCR associations were difficult to assign to individual alleles. The study gave a list of some 150 TCR beta chains associated with cytomegalovirus. A later analysis associated 16,951 TCR beta sequences with specific HLA alleles at a false discovery rate of 0.05. Across donors, most TCR sequences were observed very rarely, whereas some public TCRs were present in many individuals. Because counts were too low, more than 15 rarely observed V segments, including chromosome 9 orphons, were excluded from the earlier analysis of under 650 of the donors. The sequencing pipeline was judged likely to have produced a cluster of highly shared sequence variants as a technical artifact. The 87-base-pair reads could not distinguish some IMGT-functional V segments, including TRBV6-2 and TRBV6-3, so those segments were excluded. The authors suggested that the approach could potentially be extended to other disease states and immunological phenotypes.

The cohort was made up of 500 to 850 healthy bone marrow donors. At the time of sampling, all cohort members were nominally healthy, though unrecorded immune exposures were likely present. The donor was CMV seronegative and belonged to the group of 350 to 400 seronegative cohort members. Each donor provided a peripheral blood sample, and peripheral blood mononuclear cells were used for TCR beta sequencing. The Qiagen DNeasy Blood Extraction Kit was used to extract genomic DNA from the blood cell samples. This clone came up a few times. The antigen this receptor binds is unknown. The record has no base qualities; no much larger clone is one base away. Inclusive of the bounding cysteine and phenylalanine, the CDR3 is 13 residues long. Left in the record is the CDR3 DNA by itself, 39 bases read in frame from the first base. V and J are truncated by 4 bases and 2 bases respectively, leaving an intervening sequence of 8 bases. Taken from the germline V gene (reference sequence), the CDR1 and CDR2 loops are PRHDT and FYEKMQ.

This sequence uses TRBV13 and TRBJ1-1, with no confident D gene call. Material: PBMCs. The TCR sequence derives from a boy aged 2 to 10 in good health and CMV-seronegative. The CDR3 region: CASSSYLNTEAFF. The nucleotide sequence reads TGTGCCAGCAGCTCATACTTAAACACTGAAGCTTTCTTT.